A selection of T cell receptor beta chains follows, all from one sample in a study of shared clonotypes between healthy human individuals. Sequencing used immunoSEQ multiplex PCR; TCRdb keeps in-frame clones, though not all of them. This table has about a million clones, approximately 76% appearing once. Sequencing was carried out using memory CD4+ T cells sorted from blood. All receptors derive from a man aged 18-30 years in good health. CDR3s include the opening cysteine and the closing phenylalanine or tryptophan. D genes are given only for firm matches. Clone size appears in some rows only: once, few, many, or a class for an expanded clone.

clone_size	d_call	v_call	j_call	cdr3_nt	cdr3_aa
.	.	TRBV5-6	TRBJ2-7	TGTGCCAGCAGCTTCGGACCTACCTACGAGCAGTACTTC	CASSFGPTYEQYF
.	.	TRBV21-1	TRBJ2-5	TGTGCCAGCAGCAAGCTCCGGGACAGTCAAGAGACCCAGTACTTC	CASSKLRDSQETQYF
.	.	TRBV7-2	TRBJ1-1	TGTGCCAGCAGCTTTGCAGAATTGAACACTGAAGCTTTCTTT	CASSFAELNTEAFF
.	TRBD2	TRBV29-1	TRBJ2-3	TGCAGCGTGGCGGCCGGACTAGCGGGGAACACAGATACGCAGTATTTT	CSVAAGLAGNTDTQYF
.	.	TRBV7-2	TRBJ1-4	TGTGCCAGCAGCTATGGACTGCTAGAAAAACTGTTTTTT	CASSYGLLEKLFF
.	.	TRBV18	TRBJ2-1	TGTGCCAGCTCATCAGGTATCGACAATGAGCAGTTCTTC	CASSSGIDNEQFF
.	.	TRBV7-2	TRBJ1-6	TGTGCCAGCAGACTGGACAGCCTGACCCCCCTCCACTTT	CASRLDSLTPLHF
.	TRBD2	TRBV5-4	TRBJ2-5	TGTGCCAGCAGCTTGCCCGGACTAGCGGGGCAAGAGACCCAGTACTTC	CASSLPGLAGQETQYF
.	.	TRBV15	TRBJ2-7	TGTGCCACCAGCAGAGATCCAGGAGGGTACGAGCAGTACTTC	CATSRDPGGYEQYF
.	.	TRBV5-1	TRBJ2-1	TGCGCCAGCAGCCTCAGGGGGGATAGCTCCTACAATGAGCAGTTCTTC	CASSLRGDSSYNEQFF
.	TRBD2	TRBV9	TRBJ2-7	TGTGCCAGCAGCGCCACCGGGACTAGCGGGTCCTACGAGCAGTACTTC	CASSATGTSGSYEQYF
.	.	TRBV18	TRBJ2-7	TGTGCCAGCTCACCAATGGGGGACTCCTACGAGCAGTACTTC	CASSPMGDSYEQYF
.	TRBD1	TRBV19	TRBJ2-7	TGTGCCAGTAGCCCCGGGACAGGCCTCTACGAGCAGTACTTC	CASSPGTGLYEQYF
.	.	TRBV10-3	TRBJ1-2	TGTGCCATCAGTGAGTCCGACCTGGGGGGCTATGGCTACACCTTC	CAISESDLGGYGYTF
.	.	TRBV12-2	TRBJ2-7	TGTGCAAGTCGCGTACGAGGACAGGTCCCCTACGAGCAGTACTTC	CASRVRGQVPYEQYF
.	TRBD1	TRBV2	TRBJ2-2	TGTGCCAGCACCCTAACAGGGGGCACCGGGGAGCTGTTTTTT	CASTLTGGTGELFF
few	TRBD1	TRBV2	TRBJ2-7	TGTGCCAGCTCCCTAGGGGACAGGGCGTCCGAGCAGTACTTC	CASSLGDRASEQYF
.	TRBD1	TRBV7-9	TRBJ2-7	TGTGCCAGCATGCCGGGACAGGGCCCCTACGAGCAGTACTTC	CASMPGQGPYEQYF
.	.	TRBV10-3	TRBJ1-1	TGTGCCATCAGTGAGTCTAGGGGAGACACTGAAGCTTTCTTT	CAISESRGDTEAFF
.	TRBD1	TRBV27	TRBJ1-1	TGTGCCAGCAGTTTAAAGGGGGCCGGGGGCACTGAAGCTTTCTTT	CASSLKGAGGTEAFF
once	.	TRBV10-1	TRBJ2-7	TGCGCCAGCAGCCCGGAGGGTCGTAGCGACGAGCAGTACTTC	CASSPEGRSDEQYF
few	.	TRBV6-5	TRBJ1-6	TGTGCCAGCAGTTATACCGGGGGAAATTCACCCCTCCACTTT	CASSYTGGNSPLHF
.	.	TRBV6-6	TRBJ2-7	TGTGCCAGCAGTTACTCGATCTTGGACATATACGAGCAGTACTTC	CASSYSILDIYEQYF
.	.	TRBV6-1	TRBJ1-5	TGTGCCAGCAGTGAAAGGGCAGGATTCAATCAGCCCCAGCATTTT	CASSERAGFNQPQHF
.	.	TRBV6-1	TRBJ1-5	TGTGCCAGCAGAACGGGAGGGTATAGTCATCAGCCCCAGCATTTT	CASRTGGYSHQPQHF
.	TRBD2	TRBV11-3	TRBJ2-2	TGTGCCAGCAGCCCCCGGGGGGGACCCGGGGAGCTGTTTTTT	CASSPRGGPGELFF
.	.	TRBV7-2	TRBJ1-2	TGTGCCAGCAGCTTGACAGCTTATGGCTACACCTTC	CASSLTAYGYTF
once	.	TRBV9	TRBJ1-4	TGTGCCAGCAGCCCGAGTAAGGGTCATAATGAAAAACTGTTTTTT	CASSPSKGHNEKLFF
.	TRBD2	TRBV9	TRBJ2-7	TGTGCCAGCAGCGTAGGGGAGGGCACCCTAGGGTACGAGCAGTACTTC	CASSVGEGTLGYEQYF